This paragraph reports one T cell receptor (beta chain). No antigen is known for it. The CDR3 contains 15 residues. Germline values: CDR1 MNHEY, CDR2 SMNVEV (reference sequence). The V and J ends lost 8 bases and 1 base respectively, with 17 bases between them. Primers for the PCR totalled 60 Vbeta and 13 Jbeta. In the study's own analysis: Approximately 10 million shared chains were among around 80 million unique TCR beta chains counted in a later analysis. TCRdb keeps only in-frame clones here, not all; method: immunoSEQ multiplex PCR. For V, J and clone size, that table is used; D and trimming come from the DNA. Here the sample spans under 95,000 clones, less than 8% being singletons. This entry is derived from a study of cytomegalovirus exposure and HLA in healthy donors. Study-level results: In an earlier analysis, about 87% or about 30%: the productive usage of most TCR beta V segments.

The sequence derives from a man aged 50 or older in good health and CMV-seronegative. This chain connects TRBV27 to TRBJ1-1; the D gene is possibly TRBD1 (6 bases). What was sequenced was PBMCs. The CDR3 is CASLNPGGPNTEAFF. The CDR3 DNA reads as TGTGCCAGCCTCAACCCGGGGGGCCCGAACACTGAAGCTTTCTTT.